This T cell receptor beta chain emerged from a study of beta chain features in type 1 diabetes. Expressed TCRB transcripts were sequenced because the entire RNA isolate underwent reverse transcription. Generated by immunoSEQ multiplex PCR, the TCRdb table keeps only in-frame clones and is missing some. The profile shows approximately 140,000 clones, roughly 9.3% of them singletons. This clone was observed a handful of times. The antigen is not known. General study points: Type 1 diabetes patients had VDJ junctions that carried fewer insertions and more deletions. For Type 1 diabetes patients, all four CD4+ subsets carried TCRB CDR3s that were moderately but significantly shorter. These data did not resolve whether HLA type affects TCRB rearrangement.

From germline, CDR1 is SGHVS and CDR2 FNYEAQ. Trimming stripped 2 bases from V and 9 bases from J, with 8 bases between. The CDR3 loop spans 12 amino acids. V usage is TRBV7-6 and J usage is TRBJ2-1, with no clear D. The receptor was isolated from a middle-aged woman in good health. The sequenced material came from central memory CD4+ T cells from blood. CDR3 DNA: TGTGCCAGCAGCTTAACCCCCAGTGAGCAGTTCTTC. Protein: CASSLTPSEQFF. The full variable domain, in which reference TRBV7-6 and TRBJ2-1 provide the parts outside the CDR3, is GAGVSQSPRYKVTKRGQDVALRCDPISGHVSLYWYRQALGQGPEFLTYFNYEAQQDKSGLPNDRFSAERPEGSISTLTIQRTEQRDSAMYRCASSLTPSEQFFGPGTRLTVL.